This T cell receptor (beta chain) was retrieved from a study of blood T cell repertoires in COVID-19. With 4 bases clipped from V and 1 base from J, the junction kept 6 bases outside the gene matches. CDR3 length: 15 residues. Germline assignment: CDR1 LGHDT and CDR2 YNNKEL (reference sequence). In the study's own analysis: From reference gene primer amplification, estimates of nucleated cell counts were derived. The method was immunoSEQ multiplex PCR; TCRdb's version includes in-frame clones alone and lacks a portion of them. V and J calls and clone size are given by that table; D and trimming were obtained from the DNA. The top ten hold 10% to 15% of the sample, which has a few hundred thousand clones, about 84% seen once.

The chain combines TRBV3-1 (or the pseudogene TRBV3-2) with TRBJ2-5; 7 nucleotides match TRBD1. Source material: peripheral blood. This clonotype was obtained from a man aged 80 or over with acute or convalescent COVID-19. The DNA for the CDR3 is TGTGCCAGCAGCCTCAGGACAGGTGTCCAAGAGACCCAGTACTTC. This translates into CASSLRTGVQETQYF.